These 14 T cell receptor beta chains were sequenced from one sample in a study of T-cell reconstitution after alpha-beta-depleted transplantation in children. The authors prepared the TCRbeta library with unique molecular identifiers. Via MiXCR, TCRdb re-called the PCR reads, giving one row per CDR3 protein. The sample lists approximately 150,000 distinct CDR3 sequences, about 8.8% seen once, with about a sixth in the top ten. The source was PBMCs, mostly from graft donor cells, collected 180 days after TCRalphabeta/CD19-depleted stem cell transplant. These receptors were obtained from a female patient aged 2-9 years who had a stem cell transplant for congenital amegakaryocytic thrombocytopenia, so the T cells may come from the graft donor.

The chain recombines TRBV9 with TRBJ2-5, with D perhaps matching TRBD1 (6 bases). This CDR3 is built from 16 residues. Germline CDR1 is SGDLS and CDR2 is YYNGEE. V lost 0 bases to trimming and J lost 5 bases, with 17 bases between them. CDR3 in amino acids: CASSVATGIAGETQYF. CDR3 sequence (DNA): TGTGCCAGCAGCGTAGCTACAGGGATCGCCGGGGAGACCCAGTACTTC.

This clonotype was recorded at least ten times. The chain has TRBV29-1 and TRBJ2-7; TRBD1 matches at 8 bases. V lost 5 bases and J lost 3; bases outside the gene matches: 3. The CDR3 spans 12 residues. Germline CDR1 reads SQVTM; CDR2 reads ANQGSEA. The CDR3 coding sequence is TGCAGCGTTCGGACAGGGATCTACGAGCAGTACTTC. It yields the protein CSVRTGIYEQYF.

This clonotype was counted many times. The chain links TRBV29-1 to TRBJ1-1; D unclear. The CDR3 has 15 residues. Germline lookup yields CDR1 SQVTM and CDR2 ANQGSEA. The V end was cut by 5 bases, the J end by 2 bases, with 18 bases between. CDR3 nucleotide sequence: TGCAGCGTTACCCGACTACGACACTCAAACACTGAAGCTTTCTTT. This translates into CSVTRLRHSNTEAFF.

Points on this clonotype: The DNA is omitted, as the CDR3 cannot be located on it reliably, and the CDR3 follows TCRdb's listing. The chain joins TRBV20-1 to TRBJ2-3; TRBD1 reflects the table's D call only, with no check against the DNA. Counting both end residues, the CDR3 totals 16 amino acids. In germline, CDR1 is DFQATT, CDR2 SNEGSKA (reference sequence). The CDR3 sequence is CSAREVAGGSTDTLYF.

This clonotype was found many times. The V call is TRBV5-6, the J call TRBJ2-5; 13 nucleotides match TRBD2. Germline V CDR1 and CDR2: SGHDT, YYEEEE. The ends lost 1 base at V and 7 bases at J; junction bases unmatched: 10. This CDR3 is 17 amino acids long. CDR3 nucleotide sequence: TGTGCCAGCAGCTTGACCACTAGCGGGAGGGCCCATGGGACCCAGTACTTC. This translates into CASSLTTSGRAHGTQYF.

The sample holds a few counts of this clonotype. V usage is TRBV20-1 and J usage is TRBJ2-5, with 8 positions matching TRBD1. The CDR3 covers 14 residues. The germline CDR1 and CDR2 sequences are DFQATT and SNEGSKA (reference sequence). V dropped 1 base and J dropped 5; count of bases not matched to a gene: 6. This chain's CDR3 is CSARGGRGRETQYF. CDR3 DNA sequence: TGCAGTGCTAGAGGAGGCAGGGGGCGGGAGACCCAGTACTTC.

This clonotype was counted many times. V gene TRBV29-1 combines with J gene TRBJ2-7; TRBD2 matches at 9 bases. The V and J ends lost 7 bases and 7 bases, in that order; junction bases with no gene match: 8. The CDR3 has 12 residues. Germline values: CDR1 SQVTM, CDR2 ANQGSEA. CDR3 loop: CSGGTSLGEQYF. CDR3 DNA sequence: TGCAGCGGGGGGACTAGCCTAGGAGAGCAGTACTTC.

The chain joins TRBV20-1 to TRBJ1-4, with 8 positions matching TRBD1. V shed 3 bases and J 5 bases; nucleotides not matched to a gene: 5. The CDR3 is made up of 14 amino acids. Germline-derived CDR1 and CDR2 are DFQATT and SNEGSKA (reference sequence). The DNA for the CDR3 is TGCAGTGCTAGCTTATGGGACAGGAATGAAAAACTGTTTTTT. It codes for CSASLWDRNEKLFF.

This chain links TRBV20-1 with TRBJ1-5; 8 bases align to TRBD1. Trimming took 2 bases from V and 7 from J; bases not matched to a gene: 13. The CDR3 is 16 amino acids. From germline, CDR1 is DFQATT and CDR2 SNEGSKA (reference sequence). The CDR3 nucleotides are TGCAGTGCTAGACATCCGTGGACAGGGAGGAACCAGCCCCAGCATTTT. Its protein product is CSARHPWTGRNQPQHF.

In its sample, this clonotype was seen a few times. The junction does not match germline at one end; this may be a read error. The V gene is TRBV20-1, the J gene TRBJ2-2; TRBD2 might be the D (5 bases). The CDR3 runs to 14 residues. CDR1 and CDR2 from the germline V gene are DFQATT and SNEGSKA (reference sequence). In DNA, the CDR3 is TGCAGTGCCGCCGGGCCTCTGAACACCGGGGAGCTGTTTTTC. Protein: CSAAGPLNTGELFF.

In its sample, this clonotype was seen many times. This sequence joins TRBV5-1 and TRBJ2-2; 9 nucleotides agree with TRBD2. CDR1 SGHRS and CDR2 YFSETQ come from the germline V gene. This CDR3 is built from 14 residues. J was trimmed by 2 bases and V by 5 bases; bases with no gene match: 1. The CDR3 DNA is TGCGCCAGCAGGACTAGCGGAAACACCGGGGAGCTGTTTTTT. Translated: CASRTSGNTGELFF.

This clonotype was seen repeatedly, ten times or more. The V call is TRBV28, the J call TRBJ1-1, with D unresolved. The CDR3 has 16 residues. V lost 10 bases and J lost 0, with 21 bases in between. From germline, CDR1 is MDHEN and CDR2 SYDVKM. The CDR3 reads CAIKSGRLILNTEAFF. CDR3 in DNA: TGTGCCATCAAATCAGGACGGCTGATTTTGAACACTGAAGCTTTCTTT.

The rearrangement links TRBV4-2 to TRBJ2-7; 7 bases are a match to TRBD1. The CDR3 has 15 residues. The junction had 8 bases not matched to a gene; V was cut back by 2 bases and J by 4 bases. CDR1 and CDR2 from the germline V gene are LGHNA and YNFKEQ. CDR3 in DNA: TGTGCCAGCAGCCAAACCGGGACAGTCGGGTACGAGCAGTACTTC. The encoded protein is CASSQTGTVGYEQYF.

This clonotype was detected ten times or more. This chain links TRBV12-3 or TRBV12-4 with TRBJ2-1; 12 bases align to TRBD2. The junction had 11 bases not matched to a gene; V was cut back by 6 bases and J by 8 bases. The CDR3 loop spans 16 amino acids. The CDR3 loop is CASRLILAGGPDEQFF. The CDR3 DNA reads as TGTGCCAGCAGACTTATTCTAGCGGGAGGGCCTGATGAGCAGTTCTTC.